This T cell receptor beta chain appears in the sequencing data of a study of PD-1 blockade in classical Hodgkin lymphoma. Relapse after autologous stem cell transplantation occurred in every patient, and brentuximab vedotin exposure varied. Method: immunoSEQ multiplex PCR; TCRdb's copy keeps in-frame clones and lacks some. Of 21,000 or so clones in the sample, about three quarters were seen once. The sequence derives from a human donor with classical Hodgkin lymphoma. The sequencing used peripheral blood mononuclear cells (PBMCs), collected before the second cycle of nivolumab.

CDR3 sequence (DNA): TGTGCCAGCGGGAGGAACGGTCAGCCCCAGCATTTT. Translating gives CASGRNGQPQHF. The rearrangement links TRBV27 to TRBJ1-5; no definite D call. Between the trimmed V and J ends, which lost 8 bases and 6 bases, there was a span of 11 bases. This CDR3 has 12 residues. From germline, CDR1 is MNHEY and CDR2 SMNVEV (reference sequence).